This T cell receptor (beta chain) comes out of a study of graft-versus-host responses after intestinal transplantation. Study background: Tacrolimus and steroids were given for around 3 years to all recipients after anti-thymocyte globulin induction.

General observations from the study: Recipient marrow contained GvH clones, some of which appeared first in ileum or blood.

Some clones are missing from TCRdb's copy, which holds only in-frame ones; the method was immunoSEQ multiplex PCR. The sample holds tens of thousands of clones, roughly 93% seen once. This clone was detected once. What it recognizes is unknown. V lost 4 bases to trimming and J lost 0 bases; unmatched junction nucleotides: 5. The V gene's germline CDR1 is SGHKS and CDR2 YYEKEE (reference sequence). This CDR3 contains 15 residues. This chain connects TRBV5-5 to TRBJ2-7; 9 bases are shared with TRBD1. This material consisted of unstimulated CD4+ T cells sorted from spleen or lymph node cells, taken before transplant. This sequence originates from a human donor who was the organ donor for an intestinal transplant. CDR3 amino acids: CASSEGTGPSYEQYF. The CDR3 DNA reads TGTGCCAGCAGCGAAGGGACAGGGCCCTCCTACGAGCAGTACTTC.